This T cell receptor beta chain was recorded in a study of T-cell memory formation after mild COVID-19. This clonotype was counted only a few times. TCRdb re-analysed the 5' RACE reads in MiXCR, keeping a single row per CDR3 protein. The sample lists 210,000 or so distinct CDR3 sequences, roughly a tenth occurring once. Germline V gene sequence: CDR1 MGHDK, CDR2 SYGVNS. Trimming cost V 4 bases and J 6 bases, with 15 bases left between them. The CDR3 consists of 15 residues. Sample: PBMCs or a T cell subset sorted from them (not recorded which). The chain joins TRBV25-1 to TRBJ1-4, with a weak D call TRBD1 (5 bases). The sequence derives from a man younger than 35 who had mild COVID-19 (a few samples of this study predate the infection). Cell type and time point are not known. The CDR3 loop is CASSAQGLAHEKLFF. The CDR3 DNA reads TGTGCCAGCAGTGCCCAGGGCTTAGCCCATGAAAAACTGTTTTTT.